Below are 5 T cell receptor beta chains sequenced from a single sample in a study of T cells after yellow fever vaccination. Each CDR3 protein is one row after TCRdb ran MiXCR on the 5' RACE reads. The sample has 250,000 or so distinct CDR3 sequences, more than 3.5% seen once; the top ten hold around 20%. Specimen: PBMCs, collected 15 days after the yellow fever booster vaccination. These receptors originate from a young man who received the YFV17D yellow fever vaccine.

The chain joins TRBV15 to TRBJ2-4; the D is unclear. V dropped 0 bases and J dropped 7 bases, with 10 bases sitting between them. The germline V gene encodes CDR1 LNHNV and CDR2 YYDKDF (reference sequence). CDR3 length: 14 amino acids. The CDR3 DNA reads TGTGCCACCAGCAGAGATGGGCAGAACAACATTCAGTACTTC. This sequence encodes CATSRDGQNNIQYF.

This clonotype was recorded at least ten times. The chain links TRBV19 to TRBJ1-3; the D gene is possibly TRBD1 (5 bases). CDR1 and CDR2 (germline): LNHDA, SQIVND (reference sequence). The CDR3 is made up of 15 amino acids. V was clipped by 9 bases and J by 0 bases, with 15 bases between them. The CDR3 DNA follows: TGTGCCAGCAAGGGACCGAGCAACTCTGGAAACACCATATATTTT. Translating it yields CASKGPSNSGNTIYF.

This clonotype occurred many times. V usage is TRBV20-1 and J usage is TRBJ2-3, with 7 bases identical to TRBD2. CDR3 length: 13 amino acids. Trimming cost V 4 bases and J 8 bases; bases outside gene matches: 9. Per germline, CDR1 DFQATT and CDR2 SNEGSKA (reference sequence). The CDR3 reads CSATRSGSGTQYF. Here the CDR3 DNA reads TGCAGTGCTACCCGTAGCGGGTCCGGTACGCAGTATTTT.

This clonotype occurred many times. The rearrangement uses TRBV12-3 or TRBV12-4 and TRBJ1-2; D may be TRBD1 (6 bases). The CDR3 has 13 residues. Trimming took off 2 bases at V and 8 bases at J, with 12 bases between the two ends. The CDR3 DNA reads TGTGCCAGCAGTTTACAGGGGTTCGGCGGCTACACCTTC. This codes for CASSLQGFGGYTF.

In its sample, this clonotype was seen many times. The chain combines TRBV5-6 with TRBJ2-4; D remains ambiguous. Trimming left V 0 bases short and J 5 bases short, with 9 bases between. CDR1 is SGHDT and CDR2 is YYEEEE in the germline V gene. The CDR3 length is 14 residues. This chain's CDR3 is CASSLEGLENIQYF. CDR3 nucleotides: TGTGCCAGCAGCTTGGAGGGTTTGGAAAACATTCAGTACTTC.